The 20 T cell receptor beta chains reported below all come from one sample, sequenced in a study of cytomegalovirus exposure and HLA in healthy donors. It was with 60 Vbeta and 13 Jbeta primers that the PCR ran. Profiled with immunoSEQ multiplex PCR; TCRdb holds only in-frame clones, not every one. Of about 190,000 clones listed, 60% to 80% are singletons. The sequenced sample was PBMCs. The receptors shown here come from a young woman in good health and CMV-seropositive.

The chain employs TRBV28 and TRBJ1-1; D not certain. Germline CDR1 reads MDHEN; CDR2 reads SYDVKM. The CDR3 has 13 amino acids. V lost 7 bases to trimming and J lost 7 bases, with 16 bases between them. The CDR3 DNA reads TGTGCCAGCAATCGACCCCGGGGAGGTGAAGCTTTCTTT. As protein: CASNRPRGGEAFF.

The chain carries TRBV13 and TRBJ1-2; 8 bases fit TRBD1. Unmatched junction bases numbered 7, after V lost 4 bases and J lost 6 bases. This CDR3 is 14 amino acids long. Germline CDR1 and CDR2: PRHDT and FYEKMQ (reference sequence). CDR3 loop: CASSSYTGGDGYTF. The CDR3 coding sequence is TGTGCCAGCAGCTCCTATACAGGGGGTGATGGCTACACCTTC.

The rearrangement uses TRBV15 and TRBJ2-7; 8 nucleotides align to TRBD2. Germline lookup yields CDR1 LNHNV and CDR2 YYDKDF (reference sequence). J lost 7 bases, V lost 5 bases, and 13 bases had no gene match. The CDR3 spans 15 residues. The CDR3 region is CATSEMGSGKEEQYF. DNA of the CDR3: TGTGCCACCAGCGAGATGGGTAGCGGGAAGGAAGAGCAGTACTTC.

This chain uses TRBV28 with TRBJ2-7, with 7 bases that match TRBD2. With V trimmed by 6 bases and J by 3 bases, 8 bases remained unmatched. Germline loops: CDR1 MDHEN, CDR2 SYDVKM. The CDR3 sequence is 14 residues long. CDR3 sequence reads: CASRLGGRGYEQYF. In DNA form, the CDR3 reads TGTGCCAGCAGGTTGGGGGGGAGGGGCTACGAGCAGTACTTC.

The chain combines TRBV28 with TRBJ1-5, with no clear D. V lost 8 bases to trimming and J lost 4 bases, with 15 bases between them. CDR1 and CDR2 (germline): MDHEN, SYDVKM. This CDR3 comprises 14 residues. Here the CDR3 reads CASHTGSQNQPQHF. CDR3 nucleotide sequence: TGTGCCAGCCATACGGGGTCCCAGAATCAGCCCCAGCATTTT.

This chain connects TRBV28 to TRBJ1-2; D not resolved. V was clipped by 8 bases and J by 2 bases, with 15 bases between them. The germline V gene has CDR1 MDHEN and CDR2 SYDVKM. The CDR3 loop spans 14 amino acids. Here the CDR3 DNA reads TGTGCCAGCGCCCTCCCCGGAGAGAACTATGGCTACACCTTC. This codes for CASALPGENYGYTF.

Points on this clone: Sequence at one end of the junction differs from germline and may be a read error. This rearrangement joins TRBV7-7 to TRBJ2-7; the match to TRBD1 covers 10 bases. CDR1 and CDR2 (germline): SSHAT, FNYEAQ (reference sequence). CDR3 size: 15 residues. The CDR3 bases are TGTGCTAGCAGCTGGGGGACAGGGGACTCCTACGAGCAGTACTTC. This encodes CASSWGTGDSYEQYF.

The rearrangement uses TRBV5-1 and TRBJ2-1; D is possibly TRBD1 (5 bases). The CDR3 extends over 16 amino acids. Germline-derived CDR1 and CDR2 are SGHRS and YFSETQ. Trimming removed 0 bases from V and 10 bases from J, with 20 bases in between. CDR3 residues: CASSLEPGLRFEEQFF. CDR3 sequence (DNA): TGCGCCAGCAGCTTGGAGCCAGGGTTACGTTTCGAGGAGCAGTTCTTC.

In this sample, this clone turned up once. CDR3 sequence reads: CATRGVNEKLFF. CDR3 nucleotide sequence: TGTGCCACCCGGGGGGTTAATGAAAAACTGTTTTTT. The gene calls are TRBV27 and TRBJ1-4; TRBD1 might be the D (5 bases). Trimming took off 10 bases at V and 4 bases at J, with 10 bases between the two ends. The CDR3 totals 12 residues. Germline V lookup: CDR1 MNHEY, CDR2 SMNVEV (reference sequence).

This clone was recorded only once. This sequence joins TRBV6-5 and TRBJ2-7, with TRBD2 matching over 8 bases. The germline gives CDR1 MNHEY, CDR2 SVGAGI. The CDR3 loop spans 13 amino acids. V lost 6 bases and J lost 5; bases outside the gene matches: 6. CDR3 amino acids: CASSPGGRDEQYF. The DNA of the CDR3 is TGTGCCAGCAGCCCGGGGGGGAGAGACGAGCAGTACTTC.

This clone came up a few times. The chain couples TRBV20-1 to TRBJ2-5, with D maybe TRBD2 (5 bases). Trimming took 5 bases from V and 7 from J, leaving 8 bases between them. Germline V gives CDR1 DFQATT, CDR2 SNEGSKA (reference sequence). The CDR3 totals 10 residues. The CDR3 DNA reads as TGCAGTGCTCTCCGGGGGACCCAGTACTTC. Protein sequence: CSALRGTQYF.

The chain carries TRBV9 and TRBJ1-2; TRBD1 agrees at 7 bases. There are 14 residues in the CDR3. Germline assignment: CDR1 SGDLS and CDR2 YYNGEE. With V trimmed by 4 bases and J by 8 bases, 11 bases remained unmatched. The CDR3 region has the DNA TGTGCCAGCAGCTTACCGACAGGGAGGTACGGCTACACCTTC. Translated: CASSLPTGRYGYTF.

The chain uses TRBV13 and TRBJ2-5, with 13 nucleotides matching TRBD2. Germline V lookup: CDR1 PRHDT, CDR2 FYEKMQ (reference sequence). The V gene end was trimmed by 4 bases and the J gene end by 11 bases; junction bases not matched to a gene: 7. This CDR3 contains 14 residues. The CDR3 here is CASSSGLAGVGQYF. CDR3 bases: TGTGCCAGCAGCTCAGGACTAGCGGGAGTCGGGCAGTACTTC.

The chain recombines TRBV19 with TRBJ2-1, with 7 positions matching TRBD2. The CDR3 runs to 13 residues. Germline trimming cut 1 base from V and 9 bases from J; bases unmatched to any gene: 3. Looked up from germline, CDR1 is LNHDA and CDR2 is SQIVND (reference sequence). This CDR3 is CASSIGPSGEQFF. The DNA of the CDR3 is TGTGCCAGTAGTATAGGGCCTAGCGGTGAGCAGTTCTTC.

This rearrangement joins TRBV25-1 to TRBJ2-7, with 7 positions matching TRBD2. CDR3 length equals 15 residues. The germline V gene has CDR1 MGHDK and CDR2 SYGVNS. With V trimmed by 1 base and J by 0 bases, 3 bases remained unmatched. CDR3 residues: CASSELAGLSYEQYF. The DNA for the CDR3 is TGTGCCAGCAGTGAATTAGCGGGCCTCTCCTACGAGCAGTACTTC.

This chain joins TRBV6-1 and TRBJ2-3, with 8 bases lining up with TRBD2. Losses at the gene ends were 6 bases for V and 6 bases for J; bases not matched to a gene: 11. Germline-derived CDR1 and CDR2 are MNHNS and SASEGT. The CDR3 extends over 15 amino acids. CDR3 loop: CASSRGGDGWDTQYF. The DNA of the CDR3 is TGTGCCAGCAGCCGGGGGGGAGATGGTTGGGATACGCAGTATTTT.

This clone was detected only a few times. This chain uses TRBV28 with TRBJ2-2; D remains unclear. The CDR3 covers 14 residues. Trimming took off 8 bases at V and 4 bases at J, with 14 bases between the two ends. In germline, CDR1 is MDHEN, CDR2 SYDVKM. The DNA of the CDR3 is TGTGCCAGCGCCCCAGGTGCTGGCACCGGGGAGCTGTTTTTT. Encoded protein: CASAPGAGTGELFF.

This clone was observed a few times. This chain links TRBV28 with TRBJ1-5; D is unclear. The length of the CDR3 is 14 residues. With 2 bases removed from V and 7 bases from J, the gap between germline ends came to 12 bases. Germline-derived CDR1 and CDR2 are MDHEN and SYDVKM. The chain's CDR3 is CASSLKRYWQPQHF. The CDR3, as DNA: TGTGCCAGCAGTTTAAAACGCTATTGGCAGCCCCAGCATTTT.

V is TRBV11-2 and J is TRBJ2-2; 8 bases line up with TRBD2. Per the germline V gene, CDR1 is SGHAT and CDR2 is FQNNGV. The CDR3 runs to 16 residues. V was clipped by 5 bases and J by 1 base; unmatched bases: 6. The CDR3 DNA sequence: TGTGCCAGCAGCCCAACGGCGGGGGGGAACACCGGGGAGCTGTTTTTT. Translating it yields CASSPTAGGNTGELFF.

The CDR3 reads CASSITGTRSGANVLTF. The CDR3 coding sequence is TGTGCCAGTAGTATTACCGGGACACGCTCTGGGGCCAACGTCCTGACTTTC. The chain has TRBV19 and TRBJ2-6; D might be TRBD1 (6 bases). The V end was cut by 3 bases, the J end by 0 bases, with 12 bases between. Germline V gives CDR1 LNHDA, CDR2 SQIVND (reference sequence). The CDR3 extends over 17 amino acids.